What follows describes a single T cell receptor beta chain. The sample comes from a study of blood T cell repertoires in COVID-19. Sequencing was performed with immunoSEQ multiplex PCR; in TCRdb, only in-frame clones are kept and a portion is missing. The sample has some 200,000 clones, 81% seen once; the top ten hold approximately 10%. V lost 7 bases to trimming and J lost 1 base; unmatched junction nucleotides: 8. Germline V CDR1 and CDR2: MNHEY, SVGAGI. The CDR3 spans 15 residues. Sequencing was performed on peripheral blood. The chain is built from TRBV6-5 and TRBJ2-3; 7 positions match TRBD2. The TCR was taken from a middle-aged woman with COVID-19, enrolled during active disease. CDR3 sequence (DNA): TGTGCCAGCACTCACGGGGCGGGAGGCACAGATACGCAGTATTTT. Protein product: CASTHGAGGTDTQYF.